These T cell receptor beta chains were read from a single sample in a study of blood T cell repertoires in COVID-19. Method: immunoSEQ multiplex PCR; TCRdb's copy keeps in-frame clones and lacks some. The table shows roughly 120,000 clones, with roughly four fifths occurring only once. The sample consisted of peripheral blood. These receptors originate from a man between 45 and 60 years old with acute or convalescent COVID-19. CDR3s include the opening cysteine and the closing phenylalanine or tryptophan. The D gene is left open where the match is weak. Rows may omit the clone size; those that give it use once, few, many or a size class.

TRBV25-1	TRBJ1-4	TRBD1	.	CASTHPGTGGLYEKLFF	TGTGCCAGCACCCATCCCGGGACAGGGGGCTTGTATGAAAAACTGTTTTTT
TRBV5-6	TRBJ2-3	.	.	CASRSPGGRSTDTQYF	TGTGCCAGCAGATCCCCCGGGGGGCGTAGCACAGATACGCAGTATTTT
TRBV5-8	TRBJ1-1	.	.	CASSLIREAFF	TGTGCCAGCAGCCTTATCAGGGAAGCTTTCTTT
TRBV7-6	TRBJ2-5	TRBD1	.	CASSPVGRGRGETQYF	TGTGCCAGCAGTCCAGTGGGTAGGGGGCGCGGGGAGACCCAGTACTTC
TRBV19	TRBJ2-1	.	.	CASRKREQMGEQFF	TGTGCCAGTAGGAAGAGGGAGCAAATGGGTGAGCAGTTCTTC
TRBV18	TRBJ2-3	TRBD2	.	CASSPLGRGIGTDTQYF	TGTGCCAGCTCACCCCTCGGGAGGGGTATCGGCACAGATACGCAGTATTTT
TRBV11-2	TRBJ1-6	TRBD1	.	CASAGQDSPLHF	TGTGCCAGCGCAGGACAGGACTCACCCCTCCACTTT
TRBV13	TRBJ1-1	.	.	CASSLGQIWQLNTEAFF	TGTGCCAGCAGCTTAGGGCAAATTTGGCAGTTGAACACTGAAGCTTTCTTT
TRBV5-4	TRBJ2-7	.	.	CASSLGLGGPPREQYF	TGTGCCAGCAGCTTGGGGCTGGGGGGGCCTCCTCGGGAGCAGTACTTC
TRBV16	TRBJ2-7	TRBD1	.	CASSQSRTGWYEQYF	TGTGCCAGCAGCCAATCTAGGACAGGCTGGTACGAGCAGTACTTC
TRBV7-3	TRBJ2-2	TRBD2	.	CASRPRGGGANTGELFF	TGTGCCAGCCGCCCCCGGGGCGGGGGGGCGAACACCGGGGAGCTGTTTTTT
TRBV3-1/TRBV3-2	TRBJ2-1	TRBD2	few	CASSQDPPSGSDNEQFF	TGTGCCAGCAGCCAAGATCCTCCTAGCGGGAGTGACAATGAGCAGTTCTTC
TRBV7-9	TRBJ2-7	.	.	CASSPTNPYEQYF	TGTGCCAGCAGCCCAACAAACCCCTACGAGCAGTACTTC
TRBV19	TRBJ1-1	TRBD1	few	CATTGTGFDTEAFF	TGTGCCACCACCGGGACAGGGTTCGACACTGAAGCTTTCTTT
TRBV14	TRBJ1-3	.	.	CASSQAGHRNTIYF	TGTGCCAGCAGCCAAGCGGGACACAGAAACACCATATATTTT
TRBV9	TRBJ2-1	TRBD2	.	CASSVSGSSYNEQFF	TGTGCCAGCAGCGTAAGCGGGAGCTCCTACAATGAGCAGTTCTTC
TRBV6-6	TRBJ1-6	.	.	CASSATERDSPLHF	TGTGCCAGCAGTGCCACAGAGCGGGATTCACCCCTCCACTTT
TRBV30	TRBJ1-6	TRBD1	few	CAWHSSGTGGGSPLHF	TGTGCCTGGCACTCCAGCGGGACAGGGGGTGGTTCACCCCTCCACTTT
TRBV29-1	TRBJ2-5	TRBD2	.	CSVERPLSGRAQETQYF	TGCAGCGTTGAACGGCCCCTTAGCGGGAGGGCCCAAGAGACCCAGTACTTC
TRBV7-9	TRBJ2-1	.	.	CASSLVLSNEQFF	TGTGCCAGCAGCTTAGTCTTGTCCAATGAGCAGTTCTTC
TRBV19	TRBJ2-3	TRBD2	.	CASTPGLGTDTQYF	TGTGCCAGTACTCCGGGACTAGGGACAGATACGCAGTATTTT
TRBV6-6	TRBJ1-1	.	.	CASSREVSNTEAFF	TGTGCCAGCAGCCGGGAGGTCTCGAACACTGAAGCTTTCTTT
TRBV19	TRBJ1-2	TRBD1	.	CASSGGQGSAGYTF	TGTGCCAGTAGTGGCGGACAGGGATCAGCTGGCTACACCTTC
TRBV11-2	TRBJ1-2	.	.	CASSSVTGFYGYTF	TGTGCCAGCAGCTCCGTCACAGGGTTTTATGGCTACACCTTC
TRBV11-2	TRBJ2-3	TRBD1	.	CASSLDGQASGTDTQYF	TGTGCCAGCAGCTTAGACGGACAGGCATCTGGCACAGATACGCAGTATTTT
TRBV29-1	TRBJ2-5	TRBD1	.	CSVEARAGGLSETQYF	TGCAGCGTTGAGGCGAGGGCAGGGGGCTTGTCTGAGACCCAGTACTTC
TRBV4-1	TRBJ1-3	TRBD1	.	CASSSTGGGGNTIYF	TGCGCCAGCAGCTCCACAGGGGGCGGTGGAAACACCATATATTTT
TRBV28	TRBJ1-3	.	.	CASSRSSGNTIYF	TGTGCCAGCAGTAGGAGCTCTGGAAACACCATATATTTT
TRBV10-1	TRBJ2-1	TRBD2	.	CASSESRGGIYNEQFF	TGCGCCAGCAGTGAGTCACGCGGGGGGATCTACAATGAGCAGTTCTTC
TRBV5-5	TRBJ2-7	.	.	CASSFGTAGEQYF	TGTGCCAGCAGCTTCGGGACTGCGGGCGAGCAGTACTTC
TRBV4-1	TRBJ1-4	.	.	CASSQDGRMNEKLFF	TGCGCCAGCAGCCAAGATGGCAGGATGAATGAAAAACTGTTTTTT
TRBV4-1	TRBJ1-1	.	.	CASSQGAGLGDTEAFF	TGCGCCAGCAGCCAAGGGGCGGGGTTGGGGGATACTGAAGCTTTCTTT
TRBV11-2	TRBJ1-6	.	.	CASSLMSSYNSPLHF	TGTGCCAGCAGCTTAATGAGCTCCTATAATTCACCCCTCCACTTT
TRBV7-3	TRBJ2-2	.	.	CASSLSTGELFF	TGTGCCAGCAGCTTGAGCACCGGGGAGCTGTTTTTT
TRBV4-2	TRBJ2-5	.	.	CASSQDWDLETQYF	TGTGCCAGCAGCCAAGACTGGGACTTAGAGACCCAGTACTTC
TRBV4-2	TRBJ1-6	.	.	CASSQRGGESTALHF	TGTGCCAGCAGCCAAAGAGGGGGGGAATCAACGGCCCTCCACTTT
TRBV5-1	TRBJ1-6	.	many	CASNPGNSPLHF	TGCGCCAGCAATCCAGGGAATTCACCCCTCCACTTT
TRBV3-1/TRBV3-2	TRBJ1-2	.	once	CASSQGQYYGYTF	TGTGCCAGCAGCCAAGGACAGTACTATGGCTACACCTTC
TRBV3-1/TRBV3-2	TRBJ2-2	.	.	CASSLLGRGTGELFF	TGTGCCAGCAGCCTCCTAGGAAGGGGCACCGGGGAGCTGTTTTTT
TRBV28	TRBJ1-5	TRBD1	.	CASSLDREENQPQHF	TGTGCCAGCAGCTTGGACAGGGAGGAGAATCAGCCCCAGCATTTT
TRBV24-1	TRBJ1-2	TRBD1	.	CATREPGQGRPLYGYTF	TGTGCCACCAGAGAACCGGGACAGGGGCGACCCCTCTATGGCTACACCTTC
TRBV28	TRBJ1-4	TRBD1	once	CASSDQGATNEKLFF	TGTGCCAGCAGCGATCAGGGGGCGACTAATGAAAAACTGTTTTTT
TRBV24-1	TRBJ2-3	TRBD1	.	CATSEGDRGRSDTQYF	TGTGCCACCAGTGAGGGGGACAGGGGGAGGTCAGATACGCAGTATTTT
TRBV5-4	TRBJ1-4	TRBD1	once	CASSLAGTEPEKLFF	TGTGCCAGCAGCTTGGCCGGGACAGAGCCCGAAAAACTGTTTTTT
TRBV7-3	TRBJ2-1	TRBD2	.	CASSLVLAGAHEQFF	TGTGCCAGCAGCTTAGTCCTAGCGGGAGCGCATGAGCAGTTCTTC
TRBV5-4	TRBJ1-2	TRBD1	few	CASSQAGQDYGYTF	TGTGCCAGCAGCCAGGCTGGACAGGACTATGGCTACACCTTC
TRBV4-1	TRBJ2-3	TRBD2	.	CASSQPPLAGGPVLSTDTQYF	TGCGCCAGCAGCCAACCCCCACTAGCGGGAGGACCAGTCCTTAGCACAGATACGCAGTATTTT
TRBV30	TRBJ1-2	TRBD1	.	CALMGDRGHYGYTF	TGTGCCTTGATGGGGGACAGGGGCCACTATGGCTACACCTTC
TRBV2	TRBJ2-7	TRBD1	.	CASSEAGTGLQYEQYF	TGTGCCAGCAGTGAAGCCGGGACAGGTCTACAATACGAGCAGTACTTC
TRBV10-3	TRBJ2-7	.	few	CAISGGPNYEQYF	TGTGCCATCTCCGGTGGTCCGAACTACGAGCAGTACTTC
TRBV6-5	TRBJ2-7	TRBD1	.	CASKATGGDNEQYF	TGTGCCAGCAAAGCGACAGGGGGCGATAACGAACAGTACTTC
TRBV7-8	TRBJ1-2	.	many	CASSLDGGYTF	TGTGCCAGCAGCTTAGATGGCGGCTACACCTTC
TRBV7-8	TRBJ1-4	TRBD1	.	CASSPGGTTNEKLFF	TGTGCCAGCAGCCCAGGGGGGACAACTAATGAAAAACTGTTTTTT
TRBV6-6	TRBJ2-1	TRBD2	.	CASRALAGGYNEQFF	TGTGCCAGCAGAGCCTTAGCGGGGGGGTACAATGAGCAGTTCTTC